Presented here are 31 T cell receptor beta chains from one specimen sequenced in a study of radiation and T cells in renal cell carcinoma. The assay was immunoSEQ multiplex PCR, and TCRdb's table has in-frame clones only and misses some. The data show approximately 120,000 clones, with 82% seen just once and 3% held by the top ten. As to time point: baseline pretreatment blood. The treatment here: 15 Gy SBRT to primary tumor, nephrectomy 4 weeks later. This material consisted of blood, taken from a patient whose treatment included radiotherapy and nephrectomy. These receptors came from a woman aged 55 to 70 with renal cell carcinoma.

The chain is built from TRBV6-5 and TRBJ1-2, with D possibly matching TRBD1 (5 bases). The CDR3 has 13 amino acids. CDR1 is MNHEY and CDR2 is SVGAGI in the germline V gene. Between the trimmed V and J ends, which lost 6 bases and 4 bases, there was a span of 12 bases. DNA for the CDR3: TGTGCCAGCAGCCGAGGACACGTCTATGGCTACACCTTC. It translates to CASSRGHVYGYTF.

The J gene is TRBJ2-7, the V gene TRBV28; no definite D call. The CDR3 sequence is 12 residues long. The germline gives CDR1 MDHEN, CDR2 SYDVKM. With 8 bases removed from V and 6 bases from J, the gap between germline ends came to 14 bases. CDR3 residues: CASGSNQFEQYF. The CDR3 nucleotides are TGTGCCAGCGGATCCAACCAGTTCGAGCAGTACTTC.

The chain uses TRBV28 and TRBJ2-2; 8 bases match TRBD2. V shed 8 bases, J shed 1 base, and the junction held 6 bases outside the gene matches. This CDR3 comprises 15 residues. CDR1 and CDR2 (germline): MDHEN, SYDVKM. CDR3 DNA: TGTGCCAGCGGCGAAGCGGGGGTGAACACCGGGGAGCTGTTTTTT. This translates into CASGEAGVNTGELFF.

In this sample, this clone turned up once. The V call is TRBV19, the J call TRBJ2-3; 9 nucleotides match TRBD2. This CDR3 is built from 16 residues. V dropped 2 bases and J dropped 1; count of bases not matched to a gene: 4. Germline loops: CDR1 LNHDA, CDR2 SQIVND (reference sequence). The CDR3 here is CASSISVAGGTDTQYF. CDR3 sequence (DNA): TGTGCCAGTAGTATATCGGTAGCGGGGGGCACAGATACGCAGTATTTT.

The genes are TRBV5-4 and TRBJ2-3; weak D call: TRBD2 (6 bases). V was shortened by 0 bases and J by 5 bases, with 10 bases between the two germline ends. The length of the CDR3 is 14 residues. CDR1 is SGHNT, CDR2 YYREEE, per germline (reference sequence). The CDR3: CASSLAARGDTQYF. CDR3 nucleotides: TGTGCCAGCAGCTTGGCGGCGCGGGGAGATACGCAGTATTTT.

The V and J genes are TRBV9 and TRBJ1-6; 7 bases are shared with TRBD1. The junction had 6 bases not matched to a gene; V was cut back by 3 bases and J by 6 bases. The CDR3 is 15 residues long. Germline loops: CDR1 SGDLS, CDR2 YYNGEE. The CDR3 loop reads CASSGGTAVNSPLHF. DNA of the CDR3: TGTGCCAGCAGCGGCGGGACAGCAGTTAATTCACCCCTCCACTTT.

The table lists this clone with a few counts. The gene calls are TRBV18 and TRBJ1-3; D call uncertain. This CDR3 is 15 amino acids long. Germline assignment: CDR1 KGHSH and CDR2 LQKENI. The V end was cut by 3 bases, the J end by 0 bases, with 9 bases between. CDR3 bases: TGTGCCAGCTCACCTCCACGAGGCTCTGGAAACACCATATATTTT. Its protein is CASSPPRGSGNTIYF.

This chain uses TRBV27 with TRBJ2-7; perhaps TRBD2 as D (6 bases). This CDR3 spans 15 amino acids. V was pared by 3 bases and J by 5 bases, with 17 bases between. Looked up from germline, CDR1 is MNHEY and CDR2 is SMNVEV (reference sequence). The CDR3: CASSFFGGASNEQYF. For the CDR3, the DNA is TGTGCCAGCAGTTTCTTTGGCGGGGCCTCGAACGAGCAGTACTTC.

CDR3 bases: TGTGCCAGCAGCTTGGCCACAGTAGCGGGGGGGGGAAAGACCCAGTACTTC. This gives the protein CASSLATVAGGGKTQYF. V usage is TRBV5-4 and J usage is TRBJ2-5, with TRBD2 matching over 11 bases. V lost 0 bases and J lost 6; bases outside the gene matches: 10. The CDR3 contains 17 residues. Germline V CDR1 and CDR2: SGHNT, YYREEE (reference sequence).

The chain uses TRBV5-1 and TRBJ2-7; D is uncertain. This CDR3 has 13 amino acids. Trimming stripped 4 bases from V and 6 bases from J, with 14 bases between. CDR1 and CDR2 (germline): SGHRS, YFSETQ. CDR3 amino acids: CASSLPSPAEQYF. In nucleotides, the CDR3 is TGCGCCAGCAGCCTCCCATCACCCGCCGAGCAGTACTTC.

This clone was detected only a few times. The V and J genes are TRBV7-2 and TRBJ1-1; a weak D match, TRBD1 (6 bases). V lost 2 bases to trimming and J lost 0 bases, with 13 bases between them. The CDR3 sequence is 16 residues long. Germline CDR1 SGHTA, CDR2 FQGNSA. CDR3 amino acids: CASSLYAGAVNTEAFF. The CDR3 bases are TGTGCCAGCAGCTTATACGCGGGGGCAGTGAACACTGAAGCTTTCTTT.

The chain couples TRBV28 to TRBJ1-1; 7 nucleotides match TRBD1. The CDR3 loop spans 16 amino acids. Germline V gene data show CDR1 as MDHEN and CDR2 as SYDVKM. Losses at the gene ends were 5 bases for V and 0 bases for J; bases not matched to a gene: 9. The CDR3 DNA follows: TGTGCCAGCAGTGGAGGGGGCGCGGCGTTGAACACTGAAGCTTTCTTT. Amino acids: CASSGGGAALNTEAFF.

The genes are TRBV10-2 and TRBJ2-3; TRBD2 matches 11 bases. The J segment lost 5 bases and the V segment lost 10 bases, leaving 8 bases of the junction unmatched. Germline lookup yields CDR1 WSHSY and CDR2 SAAADI. This CDR3 is 14 amino acids long. CDR3 amino acids: CATTSGDGRDTQYF. The DNA of the CDR3 is TGCGCCACGACTAGCGGGGATGGGAGAGATACGCAGTATTTT.

The CDR3 DNA reads as TGTGCCAGCGGGGTGAGGGAAAATGGCTACACCTTC. Its translation is CASGVRENGYTF. The J gene is TRBJ1-2, the V gene TRBV28; D not resolved. Germline loops: CDR1 MDHEN, CDR2 SYDVKM. The length of the CDR3 is 12 residues. Trimming left V 8 bases short and J 6 bases short, with 13 bases between.

This clone was found a few times. The chain joins TRBV11-2 to TRBJ2-3; D uncertain. The CDR3 sequence is 15 residues long. Trimming left V 4 bases short and J 0 bases short, with 11 bases between. Germline V gives CDR1 SGHAT, CDR2 FQNNGV. CDR3 in DNA: TGTGCCAGCAGCTCGACGGGCCATAGCACAGATACGCAGTATTTT. Amino acids: CASSSTGHSTDTQYF.

The chain uses TRBV28 and TRBJ1-3, with D perhaps matching TRBD1 (6 bases). CDR3 length: 14 amino acids. V was pared by 6 bases and J by 6 bases, with 15 bases between. CDR1 and CDR2 from the germline V gene are MDHEN and SYDVKM. The CDR3 region is CASSLGGQSNTIYF. For the CDR3, the DNA is TGTGCCAGCAGCCTAGGAGGACAGTCAAACACCATATATTTT.

The chain combines TRBV28 with TRBJ1-2; tentatively, D is TRBD1 (5 bases). The CDR3 loop spans 15 amino acids. The germline CDR1 and CDR2 sequences are MDHEN and SYDVKM. V lost 6 bases and J lost 8, with 22 bases in between. The CDR3 nucleotides read TGTGCCAGCAGGCGAGGGACGTTCGGAGTGGGCGGCTACACCTTC. It translates to CASRRGTFGVGGYTF.

The chain couples TRBV28 to TRBJ2-3; TRBD1 agrees at 7 bases. Germline V gene sequence: CDR1 MDHEN, CDR2 SYDVKM. Trimming took 5 bases from V and 1 from J; bases not matched to a gene: 3. The CDR3 has 14 residues. CDR3 sequence reads: CASSRQGRTDTQYF. CDR3 sequence (DNA): TGTGCCAGCAGTCGACAGGGTCGCACAGATACGCAGTATTTT.

The chain recombines TRBV2 with TRBJ1-1, with D uncertain. Germline CDR1 reads SNHLY; CDR2 reads FYNNEI. V lost 6 bases to trimming and J lost 5 bases, with 10 bases between them. The CDR3 is made up of 12 amino acids. CDR3 protein: CASRHSRTEAFF. The CDR3 nucleotides read TGTGCCAGCAGACACTCGAGAACTGAAGCTTTCTTT.

This clone was recorded a few times. J is TRBJ2-5 and V is TRBV7-8; D may be TRBD1 (5 bases). The CDR3 spans 15 residues. The V end was cut by 5 bases, the J end by 4 bases, with 17 bases between. The germline V gene encodes CDR1 SGHVS and CDR2 FQNEAQ. Here the CDR3 reads CASSLEPGRAETQYF. In DNA, the CDR3 is TGTGCCAGCAGCCTAGAACCGGGCAGGGCAGAGACCCAGTACTTC.

This rearrangement joins TRBV5-1 to TRBJ2-6; 8 bases match TRBD1. CDR3 length equals 18 residues. The ends lost 2 bases at V and 0 bases at J; junction bases unmatched: 7. CDR1 and CDR2 (germline): SGHRS, YFSETQ. CDR3 coding DNA: TGCGCCAGCAGCTTAAGGGGACAGGACCTCTCTGGGGCCAACGTCCTGACTTTC. Protein: CASSLRGQDLSGANVLTF. The whole variable domain, filled in from reference TRBV5-1 and TRBJ2-6, reads KAGVTQTPRYLIKTRGQQVTLSCSPISGHRSVSWYQQTPGQGLQFLFEYFSETQRNKGNFPGRFSGRQFSNSRSEMNVSTLELGDSALYLCASSLRGQDLSGANVLTFGAGSRLTVL.

The gene calls are TRBV14 and TRBJ2-3; D gene unclear. Germline V gives CDR1 SGHDN, CDR2 FVKESK. V was cut by 1 base and J by 3 bases, with 17 bases left in between. The CDR3 runs 17 residues. As DNA, the CDR3 is TGTGCCAGCAGCCAAGCCCTCACCTTAGTGGCGACAGATACGCAGTATTTT. Residues: CASSQALTLVATDTQYF.

J is TRBJ2-1 and V is TRBV6-4; D might be TRBD2 (5 bases). The V gene lost 5 bases and the J gene lost 4 bases, with 15 bases spanning the gap. The germline CDR1 and CDR2 sequences are MRHNA and SNTAGT. The length of the CDR3 is 15 residues. The CDR3 DNA follows: TGTGCCAGCAGTCAGCAGCGGTCCTCTTACAATGAGCAGTTCTTC. This sequence encodes CASSQQRSSYNEQFF.

Only one count was recorded for this clone. The gene calls are TRBV6-6 and TRBJ2-7, with a weak D call TRBD1 (5 bases). Germline CDR1 and CDR2: MNHNY and SVGAGI (reference sequence). V was trimmed by 5 bases and J by 6 bases, leaving 20 bases between them. This CDR3 comprises 15 residues. CDR3 amino acids: CASSPVQDNSLEQYF. CDR3 nucleotide sequence: TGTGCCAGCAGTCCGGTGCAGGACAACTCTCTCGAGCAGTACTTC.

The CDR3 sequence is CASSTVGGRTEAFF. As DNA, the CDR3 is TGTGCCAGTAGTACGGTGGGTGGGAGAACTGAAGCTTTCTTT. The rearrangement uses TRBV19 and TRBJ1-1; D remains unclear. V lost 4 bases to trimming and J lost 5 bases, with 14 bases between them. This CDR3 is built from 14 residues. The germline CDR1 and CDR2 sequences are LNHDA and SQIVND (reference sequence).

The chain links TRBV25-1 to TRBJ1-4; a possible D gene is TRBD1 (5 bases). The CDR3 is 14 residues long. Germline lookup yields CDR1 MGHDK and CDR2 SYGVNS. V dropped 6 bases and J dropped 5 bases, with 13 bases sitting between them. CDR3 sequence (DNA): TGTGCCAGCAGCTACAGAGGGGCCAATGAAAAACTGTTTTTT. Its protein product is CASSYRGANEKLFF.

The chain links TRBV7-3 to TRBJ1-1, with D possibly TRBD1 on 5 matching bases. CDR1 is SGHTA, CDR2 FQGTGA, per germline. This CDR3 spans 17 amino acids. V was clipped by 0 bases and J by 0 bases, with 14 bases between them. The CDR3 nucleotides read TGTGCCAGCAGCTTAACGGGACCTGGGATTGTGAACACTGAAGCTTTCTTT. Protein sequence: CASSLTGPGIVNTEAFF.

The chain couples TRBV13 to TRBJ1-1; D gene uncertain. CDR3 length equals 13 residues. CDR1 is PRHDT and CDR2 is FYEKMQ in the germline V gene (reference sequence). V was cut by 5 bases and J by 0 bases, with 7 bases left in between. DNA for the CDR3: TGTGCCAGCAGCCACCACGTGAACACTGAAGCTTTCTTT. Protein sequence: CASSHHVNTEAFF.

V and J are TRBV5-1 and TRBJ1-2; perhaps TRBD1 as D (6 bases). The CDR3 loop spans 16 amino acids. Trimming shortened V by 0 bases and J by 3 bases, and 15 bases separated the two germline ends. Germline lookup yields CDR1 SGHRS and CDR2 YFSETQ. In DNA, the CDR3 is TGCGCCAGCAGCTTGGGGATTGGCAGGGGCGACTATGGCTACACCTTC. Its translation is CASSLGIGRGDYGYTF.

The chain recombines TRBV18 with TRBJ2-7; 8 bases fit TRBD1. This CDR3 is 14 amino acids long. CDR1 and CDR2 (germline): KGHSH, LQKENI. V was clipped by 3 bases and J by 5 bases; unmatched bases: 6. CDR3 loop: CASSPGTGGDEQYF. The CDR3 DNA is TGTGCCAGCTCACCCGGGACAGGCGGGGACGAGCAGTACTTC. Complete variable domain (other parts from reference TRBV18 and TRBJ2-7): NAGVMQNPRHLVRRRGQEARLRCSPMKGHSHVYWYRQLPEEGLKFMVYLQKENIIDESGMPKERFSAEFPKEGPSILRIQQVVRGDSAAYFCASSPGTGGDEQYFGPGTRLTVT.

This chain connects TRBV29-1 to TRBJ2-1, with D unresolved. The CDR3 runs to 12 residues. V gave up 0 bases and J gave up 4 bases, with 4 bases separating them. Germline V CDR1 and CDR2: SQVTM, ANQGSEA. The CDR3 bases are TGCAGCGTTGAAGACACGTACAATGAGCAGTTCTTC. The encoded protein is CSVEDTYNEQFF.